These T cell receptor beta chains were read from a single sample in a study of T cell changes during pregnancy in multiple sclerosis. TCRdb keeps only in-frame clones here, not all; method: immunoSEQ multiplex PCR. This table holds roughly 57,000 clones, roughly 87% found once. The sequenced sample was peripheral blood, obtained in the first trimester of pregnancy. The receptor set was obtained from a female donor with multiple sclerosis, enrolled in a pregnancy study. CDR3s include the opening cysteine and the closing phenylalanine or tryptophan. D genes are given only for firm matches.

V gene	D gene	CDR3 length	J gene	CDR3 protein	CDR3 DNA
TRBV18	.	17	TRBJ1-1	CASSPRGGRDVNTEAFF	TGTGCCAGCTCACCTAGAGGAGGGAGGGATGTGAACACTGAAGCTTTCTTT
TRBV7-2	.	14	TRBJ2-3	CASSLAGNLDTQYF	TGTGCCAGCAGCCTGGCGGGGAATCTAGATACGCAGTATTTT
TRBV4-3	TRBD2	16	TRBJ2-1	CASSQDSRGGGNEQFF	TGCGCCAGCAGCCAAGATTCGCGGGGGGGCGGGAATGAGCAGTTCTTC
TRBV7-2	.	13	TRBJ1-2	CASSFGLRGGYTF	TGTGCCAGCAGCTTCGGGCTCCGAGGGGGCTACACCTTC
TRBV5-6	.	15	TRBJ2-7	CASSSLSSVYDEQYF	TGTGCCAGCAGCTCTCTTAGTTCCGTGTATGACGAGCAGTACTTC
TRBV5-4	TRBD2	15	TRBJ2-1	CASSLSGRVNNEQFF	TGTGCCAGCAGCTTGAGCGGGAGAGTCAACAATGAGCAGTTCTTC
TRBV19	.	15	TRBJ2-1	CASSILTRPGNEQFF	TGTGCCAGTAGTATACTGACCCGCCCAGGCAATGAGCAGTTCTTC
TRBV7-9	.	15	TRBJ1-4	CASSLTDRAMGKLFF	TGTGCCAGCAGCCTGACCGACAGAGCTATGGGGAAACTGTTTTTT
TRBV4-2	.	15	TRBJ1-2	CASSQVEGDYYGYTF	TGTGCCAGCAGCCAAGTCGAAGGAGACTACTATGGCTACACCTTC
TRBV29-1	.	12	TRBJ1-1	CSAQGLNTEAFF	TGCAGCGCGCAGGGTCTGAACACTGAAGCTTTCTTT
TRBV6-6	TRBD1	15	TRBJ1-2	CASSQKTGANYGYTF	TGTGCCAGCAGTCAAAAAACAGGGGCCAACTATGGCTACACCTTC
TRBV19	.	14	TRBJ1-1	CASRWTAMNTEAFF	TGTGCCAGTCGATGGACAGCGATGAACACTGAAGCTTTCTTT
TRBV9	.	14	TRBJ2-5	CASSARLGQETQYF	TGTGCCAGCAGCGCTCGCCTCGGGCAAGAGACCCAGTACTTC
TRBV5-1	.	13	TRBJ2-3	CASSFPGGDTQYF	TGCGCCAGCAGCTTCCCCGGGGGAGATACGCAGTATTTT
TRBV11-3	.	13	TRBJ2-7	CASSSRQGGEQYF	TGTGCCAGCAGCTCCCGACAGGGAGGCGAGCAGTACTTC
TRBV18	TRBD1	15	TRBJ2-5	CASSPGTGDTETQYF	TGTGCCAGCTCACCGGGGACAGGGGATACAGAGACCCAGTACTTC
TRBV18	.	15	TRBJ1-3	CASSIEASSGNTIYF	TGTGCCAGCTCAATTGAGGCTAGCTCTGGAAACACCATATATTTT